The source of this T cell receptor (beta chain) is a study of cytomegalovirus exposure and HLA in healthy donors. Study-level findings and limits: Reported findings show TCR beta sequences accurately forecast HLA-A and HLA-B alleles in most subjects. In a later analysis, HLA-C alleles had the fewest associated TCRs, DRB1 alleles the most. Overall, approximately 150 TCR beta chains were annotated as cytomegalovirus-associated.

PCR primers comprised 60 Vbeta and 13 Jbeta primers. Here immunoSEQ multiplex PCR was the method, and the copy in TCRdb shows in-frame clones only, minus some. The sample lists 100,000 or so clones, over 70% occurring once. Turning to this clone: The antigen remains unidentified.

Material: PBMCs. The source is a middle-aged man in good health and CMV-seronegative.

CDR3 residues: CASRGSANEKLFF. The DNA for the CDR3 is TGTGCCAGCCGTGGGTCAGCGAATGAAAAACTGTTTTTT. The V gene is TRBV13, the J gene TRBJ1-4; D gene unclear. Germline V gene data show CDR1 as PRHDT and CDR2 as FYEKMQ (reference sequence). This CDR3 is built from 13 residues. V dropped 8 bases and J dropped 5 bases, with 12 bases sitting between them.